This T cell receptor (beta chain) derives from a study of naive and memory T cell subsets. Study-level results: Over 85% of naive TCR sequences appeared only once after error correction, unlike memory subsets. Naive and memory subsets had different power law exponents for TCR abundance. Clonotypes here are unpaired alpha or beta chain sequences.

Both TRBC1 and TRBC2 were covered by a beta constant-region primer of two equimolar oligonucleotides. TCRdb passed the UMI-ligation and nested PCR reads through MiXCR, listing each CDR3 protein once. The sample contains 130,000 to 150,000 distinct CDR3 sequences, approximately 15% of which appear only once. Notes on this clonotype: The antigen is unknown.

CMV status came from CD4+ IFNgamma after overnight CMV lysate stimulation. The CDR3 spans 15 residues. V was clipped by 7 bases and J by 2 bases; unmatched bases: 9. Germline CDR1 and CDR2: MNHEY and SVGEGT. The sample was naive CD4+ T cells from blood. This sequence was found in a human donor in good health. V usage is TRBV6-2 or TRBV6-3 and J usage is TRBJ2-7; 9 bases are shared with TRBD2. The CDR3 is CASNFRLAAPYEQYF. CDR3 in DNA: TGTGCCAGCAACTTCCGACTAGCGGCCCCCTACGAGCAGTACTTC.